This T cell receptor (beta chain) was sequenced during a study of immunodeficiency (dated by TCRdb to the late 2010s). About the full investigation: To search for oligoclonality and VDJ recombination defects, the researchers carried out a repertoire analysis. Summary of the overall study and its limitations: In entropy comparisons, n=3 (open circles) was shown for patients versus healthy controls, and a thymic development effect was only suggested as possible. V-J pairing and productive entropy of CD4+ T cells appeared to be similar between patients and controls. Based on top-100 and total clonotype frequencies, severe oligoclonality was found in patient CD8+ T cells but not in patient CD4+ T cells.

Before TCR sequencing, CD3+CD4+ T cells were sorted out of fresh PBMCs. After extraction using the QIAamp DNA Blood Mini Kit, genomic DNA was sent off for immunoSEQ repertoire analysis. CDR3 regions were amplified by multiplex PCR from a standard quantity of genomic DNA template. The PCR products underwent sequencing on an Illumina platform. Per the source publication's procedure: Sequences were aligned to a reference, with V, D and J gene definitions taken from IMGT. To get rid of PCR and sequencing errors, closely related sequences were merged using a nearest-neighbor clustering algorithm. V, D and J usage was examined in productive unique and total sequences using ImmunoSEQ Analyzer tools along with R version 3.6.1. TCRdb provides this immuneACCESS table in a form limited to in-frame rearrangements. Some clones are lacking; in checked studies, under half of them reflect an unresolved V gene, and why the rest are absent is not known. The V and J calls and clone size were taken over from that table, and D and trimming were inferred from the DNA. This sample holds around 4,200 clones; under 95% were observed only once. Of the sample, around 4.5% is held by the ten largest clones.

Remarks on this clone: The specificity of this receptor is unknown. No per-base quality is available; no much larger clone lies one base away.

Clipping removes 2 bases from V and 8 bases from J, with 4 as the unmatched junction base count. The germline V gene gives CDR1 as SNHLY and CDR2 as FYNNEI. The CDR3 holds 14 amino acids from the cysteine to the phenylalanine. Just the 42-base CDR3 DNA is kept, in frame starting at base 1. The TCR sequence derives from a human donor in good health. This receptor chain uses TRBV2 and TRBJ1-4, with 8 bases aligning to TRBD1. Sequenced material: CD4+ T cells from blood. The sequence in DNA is TGTGCCAGCAGTGAATGGAGGGACAGGGAAAAACTGTTTTTT. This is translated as CASSEWRDREKLFF.